This T cell receptor (beta chain) was recovered during a study of monozygotic twins with inflammatory bowel disease (dated by TCRdb to about 2019). Study-level background: A total of roughly 28 monozygotic twin pairs were included in the full study, comprising nine German pairs (four IBD-concordant, five IBD-discordant) and 19 IBD-discordant Danish pairs. The search for disease-associated traits relied mainly on comparing IBD patients with their genetically identical healthy co-twins within discordant pairs. Each individual had, on average, about 151 000 unique TCRalpha sequences and 181 000 unique TCRbeta sequences available for analysis. The study at large found these results: No single strong signal or clonotype linked to IBD turned up in the results, so the idea that one exists was not supported. Compared with healthy twins, IBD patients had fewer clonotypes in common with other individuals, a difference most pronounced in patients showing signs of disease activity. Repertoire similarity did not differ between concordant and discordant twins, which could be due to limited statistical power. The analysis was unable to tell apart different T cell subtypes. Measured by the inverse Simpson index, TCRbeta repertoire diversity was lower in IBD patients than in their healthy co-twins. Because patients received different immunosuppressive treatments, the repertoires may have picked up extra background noise and variability between individuals.

On this clonotype: Its antigen remains undetermined.

From a lookup of the germline V gene, CDR1 and CDR2 are MNHEY and SVGEGT. Counted from cysteine to phenylalanine, this CDR3 has 17 amino acids. No DNA is listed. From each donor, an approximately 2.5 ml peripheral blood sample was collected into PAXgene tubes and stored at -80 degrees C. Total RNA was isolated from whole blood with the PAXgene blood miRNA kit on an automated QIAcube, without T cell sorting. Peripheral blood from monozygotic twin pairs, either concordant or discordant for inflammatory bowel disease, underwent deep TCRalpha and TCRbeta repertoire profiling that used unique molecular barcoding. For every twin pair, smoking habits were documented, and each individual was categorised as a current, former or never smoker. Libraries were made using 5' RACE. The input for every TCR library was around 4,000 ng of total RNA. For each sample, cDNA was synthesized in eight separate reactions using SMARTScribe reverse transcriptase. During cDNA synthesis, template switching introduced unique molecular identifiers that contained a 6-nucleotide sample barcode. TCRalpha and TCRbeta cDNA was amplified by two nested PCRs of about 15 and 9 cycles, with bead purification after each PCR. Before amplification, the cDNA was treated with uracil DNA-glycosylase and purified using the QIAquick PCR purification kit. The second PCR added Illumina TruSeq-compatible adapters along with sample-specific barcodes. Library quality and concentration were checked on TapeStation and Qubit, and libraries were pooled at 5 to 6.5 ng each. Pooled libraries were sequenced on an Illumina HiSeq2500 single-index Rapid Run with 2 x 100 bp reads and custom sequencing primers. As for the original processing: UMI-based consensus assembly with MiGEC version 1.2.6 was used to correct PCR and sequencing errors. MiXCR version 2.1.1 was used for V(D)J alignment, clonotype assembly and CDR3 extraction. Normalisation of gene usage, clonotype sharing and MAIT/NKT TCR abundance was achieved by analysing the top 1000, 10 000 and 20 000 clonotypes per sample. After downsampling to 27 000 UMIs, diversity was calculated as the inverse Simpson index using the vegan R package. Paired Mann-Whitney U tests on discordant twin pairs were used, with Benjamini-Hochberg multiple-testing correction. TCRdb reprocessed the reads, and each CDR3 protein sequence is entered once, without DNA. These V and J calls originate from TCRdb's pipeline instead of the authors' own analysis. The sample's clone listing holds roughly 170,000 distinct CDR3 sequences. Less than 7.5% of the sample belongs to the ten largest clones.

This TCR was sampled from a human donor with ulcerative colitis or Crohn's disease, or a healthy co-twin of an affected twin (not recorded which). Specimen: blood. The rearrangement joined TRBV6-2 or TRBV6-3 to TRBJ2-1; TCRdb's assignment of TRBD2 cannot be checked, as there is no DNA. The CDR3 here reads CASSYGASGSIDREQFF.